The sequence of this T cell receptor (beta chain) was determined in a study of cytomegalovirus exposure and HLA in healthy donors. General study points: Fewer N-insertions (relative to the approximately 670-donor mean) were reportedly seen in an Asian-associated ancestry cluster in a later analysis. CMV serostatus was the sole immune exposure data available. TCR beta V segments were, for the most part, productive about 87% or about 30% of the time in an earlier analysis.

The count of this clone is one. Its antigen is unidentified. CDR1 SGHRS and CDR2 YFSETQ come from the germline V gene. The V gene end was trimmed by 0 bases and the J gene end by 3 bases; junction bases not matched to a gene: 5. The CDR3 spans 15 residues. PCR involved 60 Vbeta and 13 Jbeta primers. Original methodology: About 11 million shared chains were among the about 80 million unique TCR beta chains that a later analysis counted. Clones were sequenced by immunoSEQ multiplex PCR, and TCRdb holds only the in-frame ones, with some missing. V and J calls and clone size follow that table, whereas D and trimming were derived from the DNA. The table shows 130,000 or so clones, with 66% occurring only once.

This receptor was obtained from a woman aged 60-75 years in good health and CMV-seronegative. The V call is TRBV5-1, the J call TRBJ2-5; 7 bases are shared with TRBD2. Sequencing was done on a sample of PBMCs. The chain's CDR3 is CASSLARTREETQYF. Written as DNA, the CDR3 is TGCGCCAGCAGCTTGGCCCGGACTAGAGAAGAGACCCAGTACTTC.